This T cell receptor beta chain was profiled in a study of memory CD4+ T cells and cytomegalovirus serostatus. The study's findings and limits: Suggested: most of the CMV-linked TCR signature lies in CD4+ memory cells.

The sort gate was single viable CD3+CD4+CD8-CD45RO+ cells for memory CD4+ T cells. Assay: immunoSEQ multiplex PCR; the TCRdb copy retains only in-frame clones and omits some. The sample includes about 58,000 clones, 82% of them seen just once. Turning to this clone: Its antigen is not identified.

CDR1 is MNHEY, CDR2 SVGAGI, per germline. The junction had 8 bases not matched to a gene; V was cut back by 6 bases and J by 2 bases. This CDR3 has 15 amino acids. The chain employs TRBV6-5 and TRBJ2-3; 7 nucleotides line up with TRBD2. The sequence was collected from an adult in good health and CMV-seronegative. Some clones in this sample may be carry-over from other donors' samples. The sequenced material came from memory CD4+ T cells from blood. The CDR3 sequence: CASSTGGVITDTQYF. The CDR3 nucleotides are TGTGCCAGCAGCACGGGGGGAGTGATCACAGATACGCAGTATTTT.